This entry concerns a single TCR beta chain. No antigen is known for it. TCRdb re-analysed the 5' RACE reads in MiXCR, keeping a single row per CDR3 protein. The table lists 550,000 to 600,000 distinct CDR3 sequences, 20% to 25% of them singletons. The sample comes from a study of T-cell memory formation after mild COVID-19. Study overall: TCR clusters were mostly donor specific.

Study findings and constraints: The second-wave clones peaking on day 37 were not confirmed as SARS-CoV-2-specific. Contracting clones from day 15 to 85 showed balanced CD4/CD8; later expanders favored CD4+. Mainly CM and EM harbored the contracting CD4+ clones; mainly EMRA harbored the CD8+ ones.

This CDR3 contains 16 residues. Germline-derived CDR1 and CDR2 are SGHRS and YFSETQ. V dropped 0 bases and J dropped 5; count of bases not matched to a gene: 7. The chain is built from TRBV5-1 and TRBJ2-3, with 9 bases that match TRBD2. Input material: PBMCs or a T cell subset sorted from them (not recorded which). The source is an adult woman who had mild COVID-19 (a few samples of this study predate the infection). Cell type and time point are not known. CDR3: CASSLGSGGSGDTQYF. CDR3 sequence (DNA): TGCGCCAGCAGCTTGGGGAGCGGGGGGTCTGGAGATACGCAGTATTTT.